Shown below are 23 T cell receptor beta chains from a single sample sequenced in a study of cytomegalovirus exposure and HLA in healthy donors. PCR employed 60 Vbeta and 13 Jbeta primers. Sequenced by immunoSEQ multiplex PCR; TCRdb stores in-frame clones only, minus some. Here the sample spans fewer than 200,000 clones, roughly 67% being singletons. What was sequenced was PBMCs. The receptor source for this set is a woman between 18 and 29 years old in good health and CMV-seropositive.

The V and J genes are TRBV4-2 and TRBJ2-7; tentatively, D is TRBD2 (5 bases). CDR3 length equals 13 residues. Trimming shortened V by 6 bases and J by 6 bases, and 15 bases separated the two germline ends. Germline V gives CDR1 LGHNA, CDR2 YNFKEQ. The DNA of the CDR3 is TGTGCCAGCAGTCTCTCGCGGGTTGGCGAGCAGTACTTC. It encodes CASSLSRVGEQYF.

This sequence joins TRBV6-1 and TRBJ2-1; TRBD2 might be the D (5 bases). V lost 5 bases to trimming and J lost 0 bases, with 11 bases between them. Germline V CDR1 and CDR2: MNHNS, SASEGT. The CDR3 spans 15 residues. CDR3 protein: CASSLAFSSYNEQFF. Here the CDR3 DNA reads TGTGCCAGCAGTCTAGCCTTCAGCTCCTACAATGAGCAGTTCTTC.

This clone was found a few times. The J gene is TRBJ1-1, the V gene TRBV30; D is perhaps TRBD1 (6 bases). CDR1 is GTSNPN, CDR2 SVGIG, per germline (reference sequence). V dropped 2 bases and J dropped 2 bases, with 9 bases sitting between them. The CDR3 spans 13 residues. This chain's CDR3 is CAWSRTENTEAFF. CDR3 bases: TGTGCCTGGAGTAGGACAGAAAACACTGAAGCTTTCTTT.

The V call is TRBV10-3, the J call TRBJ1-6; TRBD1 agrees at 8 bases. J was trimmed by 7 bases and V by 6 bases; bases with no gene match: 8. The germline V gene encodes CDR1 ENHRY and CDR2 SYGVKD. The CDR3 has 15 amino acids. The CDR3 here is CAISAETGGNSPLHF. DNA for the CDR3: TGTGCCATCAGCGCCGAAACAGGGGGGAATTCACCCCTCCACTTT.

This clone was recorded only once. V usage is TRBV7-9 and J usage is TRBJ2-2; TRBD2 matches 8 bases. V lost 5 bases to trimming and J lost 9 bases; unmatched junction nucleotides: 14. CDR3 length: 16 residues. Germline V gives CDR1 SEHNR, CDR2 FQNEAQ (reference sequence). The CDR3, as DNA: TGTGCCAGCAGCGAACCGGGACTAGGACCGCACCGGGAGCTGTTTTTT. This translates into CASSEPGLGPHRELFF. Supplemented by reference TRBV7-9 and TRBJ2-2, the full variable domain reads DTGVSQNPRHKITKRGQNVTFRCDPISEHNRLYWYRQTLGQGPEFLTYFQNEAQLEKSRLLSDRFSAERPKGSFSTLEIQRTEQGDSAMYLCASSEPGLGPHRELFFGEGSRLTVL.

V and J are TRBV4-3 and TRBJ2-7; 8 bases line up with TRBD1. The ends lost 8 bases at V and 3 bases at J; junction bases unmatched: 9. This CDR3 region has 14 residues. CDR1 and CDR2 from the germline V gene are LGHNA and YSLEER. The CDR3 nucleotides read TGCGCCAGCGCTTCCCGGACAGGGAACTACGAGCAGTACTTC. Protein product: CASASRTGNYEQYF.

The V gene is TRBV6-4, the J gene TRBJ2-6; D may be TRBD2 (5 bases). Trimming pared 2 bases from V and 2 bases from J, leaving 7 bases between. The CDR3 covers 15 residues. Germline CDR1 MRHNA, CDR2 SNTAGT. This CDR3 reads CASSDPGTGANVLTF. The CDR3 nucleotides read TGTGCCAGCAGTGACCCGGGAACTGGGGCCAACGTCCTGACTTTC.

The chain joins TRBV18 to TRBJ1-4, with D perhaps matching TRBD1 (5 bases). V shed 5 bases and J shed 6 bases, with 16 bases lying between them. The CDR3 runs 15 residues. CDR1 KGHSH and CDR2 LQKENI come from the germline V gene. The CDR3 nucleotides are TGTGCCAGCTCAGCTCCCCGGGGGTCTGATGAAAAACTGTTTTTT. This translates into CASSAPRGSDEKLFF.

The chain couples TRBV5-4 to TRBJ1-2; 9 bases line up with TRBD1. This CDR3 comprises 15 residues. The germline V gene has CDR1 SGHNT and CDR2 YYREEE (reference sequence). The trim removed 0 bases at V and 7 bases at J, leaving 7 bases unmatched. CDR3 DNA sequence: TGTGCCAGCAGCTTGGGACAGGGGGGAGTAAGTGGCTACACCTTC. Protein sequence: CASSLGQGGVSGYTF.

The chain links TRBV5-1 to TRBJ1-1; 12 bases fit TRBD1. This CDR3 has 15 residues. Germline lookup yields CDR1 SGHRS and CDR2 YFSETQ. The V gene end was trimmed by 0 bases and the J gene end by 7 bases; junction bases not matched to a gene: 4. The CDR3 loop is CASSLEGQGANEAFF. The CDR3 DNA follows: TGCGCCAGCAGCTTGGAGGGACAGGGGGCTAATGAAGCTTTCTTT.

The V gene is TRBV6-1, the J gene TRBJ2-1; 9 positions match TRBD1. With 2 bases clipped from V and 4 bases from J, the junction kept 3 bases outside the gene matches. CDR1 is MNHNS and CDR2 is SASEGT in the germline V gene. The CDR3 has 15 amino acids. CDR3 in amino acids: CASSELGQGYNEQFF. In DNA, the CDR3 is TGTGCCAGCAGTGAATTGGGACAGGGTTACAATGAGCAGTTCTTC.

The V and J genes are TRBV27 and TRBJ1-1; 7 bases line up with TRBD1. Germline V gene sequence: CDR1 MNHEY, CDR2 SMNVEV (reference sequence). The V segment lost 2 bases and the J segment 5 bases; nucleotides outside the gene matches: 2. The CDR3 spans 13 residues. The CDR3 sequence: CASSLQGGTEAFF. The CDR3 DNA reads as TGTGCCAGCAGTTTACAGGGGGGTACTGAAGCTTTCTTT.

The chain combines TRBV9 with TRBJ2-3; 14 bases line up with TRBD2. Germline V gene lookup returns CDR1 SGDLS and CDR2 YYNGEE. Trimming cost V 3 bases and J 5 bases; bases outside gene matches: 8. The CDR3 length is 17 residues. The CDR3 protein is CASSEGTSGGVLDTQYF. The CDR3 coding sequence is TGTGCCAGCAGCGAAGGGACTAGCGGGGGAGTGCTAGATACGCAGTATTTT.

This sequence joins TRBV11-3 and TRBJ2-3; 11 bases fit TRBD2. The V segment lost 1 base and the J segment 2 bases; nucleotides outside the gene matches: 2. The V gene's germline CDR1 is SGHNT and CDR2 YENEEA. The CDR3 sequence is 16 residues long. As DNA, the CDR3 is TGTGCCAGCAGCTTAGGTAGCGGGGGGGACACAGATACGCAGTATTTT. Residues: CASSLGSGGDTDTQYF.

The CDR3 sequence: CASNPGQIYGYTF. The CDR3, as DNA: TGTGCCAGCAATCCCGGACAGATCTATGGCTACACCTTC. The chain links TRBV6-1 to TRBJ1-2; D possibly corresponds to TRBD1 (6 bases). CDR1 is MNHNS and CDR2 is SASEGT in the germline V gene. The CDR3 totals 13 residues. V was pared by 7 bases and J by 4 bases, with 13 bases between.

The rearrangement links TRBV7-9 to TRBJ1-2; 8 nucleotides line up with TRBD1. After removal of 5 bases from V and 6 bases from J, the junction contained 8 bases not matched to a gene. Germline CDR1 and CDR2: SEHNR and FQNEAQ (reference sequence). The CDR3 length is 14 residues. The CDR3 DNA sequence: TGTGCCAGCAGCCTTACAGGGGGATCAGATGGCTACACCTTC. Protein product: CASSLTGGSDGYTF.

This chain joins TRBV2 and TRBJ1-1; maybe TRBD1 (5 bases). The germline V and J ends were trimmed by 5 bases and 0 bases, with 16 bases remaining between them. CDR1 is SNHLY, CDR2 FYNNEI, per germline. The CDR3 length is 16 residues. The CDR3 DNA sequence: TGTGCCAGCAGTCTGTCACCCCAAGGGGTGAACACTGAAGCTTTCTTT. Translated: CASSLSPQGVNTEAFF.

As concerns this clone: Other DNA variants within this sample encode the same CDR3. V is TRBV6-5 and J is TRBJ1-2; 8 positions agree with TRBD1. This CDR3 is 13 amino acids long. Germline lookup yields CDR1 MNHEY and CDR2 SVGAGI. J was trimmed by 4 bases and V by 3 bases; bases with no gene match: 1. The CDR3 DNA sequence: TGTGCCAGCAGTTATGACAGGGGCTATGGCTACACCTTC. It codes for CASSYDRGYGYTF.

As DNA, the CDR3 is TGTGCCAGCAGGGGAGGATACGGTCACTATGGCTACACCTTC. This translates into CASRGGYGHYGYTF. The chain uses TRBV6-1 and TRBJ1-2; D remains unclear. Germline loops: CDR1 MNHNS, CDR2 SASEGT. Trimming removed 6 bases at V and 3 bases at J, with 14 bases between. The CDR3 is 14 residues long.

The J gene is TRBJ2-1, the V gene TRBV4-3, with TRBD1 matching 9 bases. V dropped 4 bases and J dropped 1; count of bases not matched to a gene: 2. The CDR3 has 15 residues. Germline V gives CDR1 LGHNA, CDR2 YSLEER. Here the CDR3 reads CASSLGTGSYNEQFF. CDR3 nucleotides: TGCGCCAGCAGCCTCGGGACAGGGTCCTACAATGAGCAGTTCTTC.

The chain's CDR3 is CASSVGQDYEQYF. CDR3 coding DNA: TGTGCCAGTAGCGTCGGACAGGACTACGAGCAGTACTTC. The chain links TRBV19 to TRBJ2-7, with TRBD1 matching 7 bases. With 6 bases clipped from V and 3 bases from J, the junction kept 5 bases outside the gene matches. The CDR3 runs to 13 residues. Germline V gene sequence: CDR1 LNHDA, CDR2 SQIVND (reference sequence).

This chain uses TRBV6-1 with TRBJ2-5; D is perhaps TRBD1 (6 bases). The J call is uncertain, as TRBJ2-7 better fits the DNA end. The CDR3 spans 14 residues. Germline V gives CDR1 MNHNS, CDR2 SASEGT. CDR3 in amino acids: CASATGIIPYEQYF. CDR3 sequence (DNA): TGTGCCAGCGCTACAGGGATAATTCCCTACGAGCAGTACTTC.

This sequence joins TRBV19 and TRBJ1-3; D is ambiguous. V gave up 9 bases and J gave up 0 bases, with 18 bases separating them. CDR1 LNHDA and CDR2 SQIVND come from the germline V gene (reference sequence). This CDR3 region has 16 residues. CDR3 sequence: CASRQAAQTSGNTIYF. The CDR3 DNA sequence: TGTGCCAGCCGACAAGCCGCACAGACCTCTGGAAACACCATATATTTT.